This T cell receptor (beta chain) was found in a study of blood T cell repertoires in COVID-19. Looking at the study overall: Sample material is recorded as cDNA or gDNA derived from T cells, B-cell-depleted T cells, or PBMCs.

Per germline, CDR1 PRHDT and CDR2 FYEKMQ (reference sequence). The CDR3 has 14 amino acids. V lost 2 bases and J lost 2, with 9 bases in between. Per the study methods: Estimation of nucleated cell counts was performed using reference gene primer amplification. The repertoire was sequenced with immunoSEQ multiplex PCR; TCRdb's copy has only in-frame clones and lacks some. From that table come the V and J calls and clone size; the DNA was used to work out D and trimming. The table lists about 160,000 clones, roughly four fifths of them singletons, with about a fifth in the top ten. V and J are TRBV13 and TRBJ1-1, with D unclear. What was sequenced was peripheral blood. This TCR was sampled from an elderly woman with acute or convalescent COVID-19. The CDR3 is CASSLQAANTEAFF. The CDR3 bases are TGTGCCAGCAGCTTACAGGCCGCCAACACTGAAGCTTTCTTT.